This T cell receptor (beta chain) stems from a study of CD8 T cells in Susac syndrome. About the research overall: Each patient with Susac syndrome, at the time of blood draw, was therapy-naive, on corticosteroids, or on intravenous immunoglobulin alone.

Study-level results: The number of individuals included in the study's TCR sequencing and HLA analysis was acknowledged as relatively small.

FACS was used to enrich TEMRA cells, whereas the CD8+ and CD4+ T cells were obtained by negative isolation. Random-hexamer reverse transcription was applied to about 0.5 to 1 ug RNA. TCRdb used MiXCR to reprocess the immunoSEQ multiplex PCR reads, holding one entry per CDR3 protein. The sample includes 200,000 to 250,000 distinct CDR3 sequences, about 94% of them seen just once. From germline, CDR1 is KGHSH and CDR2 LQKENI. The CDR3 is made up of 15 amino acids. Trimming stripped 6 bases from V and 8 bases from J, with 19 bases between. Details on this clonotype: The antigen remains unidentified.

This chain links TRBV18 with TRBJ1-4; possibly TRBD1 for D (6 bases). This clonotype was sampled from a human donor with Susac syndrome. The sequenced sample was CD4+ T cells from PBMCs. CDR3 nucleotides: TGTGCCAGCTCGAAGGATGAGGACAGCGGGGAAAAACTGTTTTTT. Translation gives CASSKDEDSGEKLFF.